The 4 T cell receptor beta chains given below trace back to one sample, sequenced in a study of blood T cell repertoires in COVID-19. Assay: immunoSEQ multiplex PCR; the TCRdb copy retains only in-frame clones and omits some. In the table there are a few hundred thousand clones, almost 90% of which are singletons. Sequenced material: peripheral blood. These receptors originate from a man aged 80 or over with acute or convalescent COVID-19.

The count of this clone is one. The germline gene is not matched at one end of the junction; a read error may be the cause. The genes are TRBV7-2 and TRBJ2-1, with D uncertain. The germline gives CDR1 SGHTA, CDR2 FQGNSA. The CDR3 is 13 amino acids. DNA for the CDR3: TGTGTCAGCAGCTTACCCGCTAGTGGTGAGCAGTTCTTC. The encoded protein is CVSSLPASGEQFF.

The chain combines TRBV7-9 with TRBJ2-3; D is possibly TRBD2 (7 bases). The CDR3 sequence is 15 residues long. Trimming took 1 base from V and 1 from J, leaving 9 bases between them. In germline, CDR1 is SEHNR, CDR2 FQNEAQ (reference sequence). CDR3 loop: CASSLEGGGTDTQYF. For the CDR3, the DNA is TGTGCCAGCAGCTTAGAAGGGGGGGGCACAGATACGCAGTATTTT.

V usage is TRBV6-5 and J usage is TRBJ1-1; D is perhaps TRBD1 (5 bases). This CDR3 is built from 15 residues. V lost 0 bases and J 0 bases, leaving 8 bases between the germline ends. Germline CDR1 MNHEY, CDR2 SVGAGI. The DNA for the CDR3 is TGTGCCAGCAGTTACTCCAGGGCATTGAACACTGAAGCTTTCTTT. This sequence encodes CASSYSRALNTEAFF.

The genes are TRBV10-3 and TRBJ1-2; 7 bases are a match to TRBD1. This CDR3 has 17 amino acids. CDR1 and CDR2 (germline): ENHRY, SYGVKD. Trimming removed 0 bases from V and 4 bases from J; junction bases left unmatched: 11. The CDR3 DNA reads as TGTGCCATCAGTGAGTCGGGACGACAGGGTGGGACCTATGGCTACACCTTC. Residues: CAISESGRQGGTYGYTF.